These 5 T cell receptor beta chains share one sample of origin, sequenced in a study of T cell responses to AZD1222 COVID-19 vaccine. Here immunoSEQ multiplex PCR was the method, and the copy in TCRdb shows in-frame clones only, minus some. The sample lists 150,000 to 180,000 clones; 75% to 90% were seen once. Specimen: peripheral blood, collected 28 days after the second AZD1222 dose. These receptors were collected from an adult who received the AZD1222 COVID-19 vaccine.

The gene calls are TRBV6-5 and TRBJ2-7; 8 nucleotides align to TRBD1. V trimming: 6 bases; J trimming: 4 bases; junction bases outside the gene matches: 8. This CDR3 region has 14 residues. The germline CDR1 and CDR2 sequences are MNHEY and SVGAGI. CDR3 bases: TGTGCCAGCAGATTCGGACAGGGTATGTACGAGCAGTACTTC. This sequence encodes CASRFGQGMYEQYF.

V gene TRBV18 combines with J gene TRBJ1-5; TRBD1 is a possible D gene (5 bases). V lost 3 bases and J lost 2, with 11 bases in between. Germline-derived CDR1 and CDR2 are KGHSH and LQKENI. This CDR3 is built from 15 residues. Here the CDR3 DNA reads TGTGCCAGCTCACCCGGCAGGGAAGGCAATCAGCCCCAGCATTTT. It translates to CASSPGREGNQPQHF.

The genes are TRBV6-4 and TRBJ2-3; 9 nucleotides agree with TRBD2. This CDR3 is built from 14 residues. V was clipped by 3 bases and J by 3 bases; unmatched bases: 1. Germline V gives CDR1 MRHNA, CDR2 SNTAGT. The CDR3 is CASSDSGSTDTQYF. The DNA of the CDR3 is TGTGCCAGCAGTGATAGCGGGAGTACAGATACGCAGTATTTT.

The CDR3 coding sequence is TGTGCCACCAGCAGAGATACTGTCTCTGGAAACACCATATATTTT. The encoded protein is CATSRDTVSGNTIYF. V gene TRBV15 combines with J gene TRBJ1-3, with D uncertain. CDR3 length: 15 amino acids. CDR1 LNHNV and CDR2 YYDKDF come from the germline V gene (reference sequence). Trimming stripped 0 bases from V and 0 bases from J, with 6 bases between.

As DNA, the CDR3 is TGTGCCAGCAGCGTTAGCGGGATCCTCCAAGAGACCCAGTACTTC. Residues: CASSVSGILQETQYF. The rearrangement uses TRBV7-2 and TRBJ2-5; 8 positions agree with TRBD2. The J segment lost 1 base and the V segment lost 5 bases, leaving 6 bases of the junction unmatched. The CDR3 sequence is 15 residues long. Germline CDR1 SGHTA, CDR2 FQGNSA.